The sequence of this TCR beta chain was determined in a study of blood T cell repertoires in COVID-19. Study overall: COVID-19 samples collected from the United States, Italy and Spain covered acute and convalescent phases.

Enrolled through a virtual design, the participants were between about 18 and 100 years of age and came from 24 US areas. Membership in each cohort depended on participant-reported clinical history. Methods used by the authors: Estimation of nucleated cell counts was performed using reference gene primer amplification. The assay was immunoSEQ multiplex PCR, and TCRdb's table has in-frame clones only and misses some. The DNA was the basis for D and trimming; V, J and clone size are from that table. The table lists some 250,000 clones, approximately 91% of them singletons, with roughly 2.1% in the top ten. This CDR3 has 18 amino acids. V shed 4 bases and J shed 0 bases, with 22 bases lying between them. Germline V CDR1 and CDR2: SGHAT, FQNNGV.

The genes are TRBV11-2 and TRBJ2-7, with D uncertain. The source material was PBMCs or T cells enriched from blood (not recorded which). This sequence originates from a woman aged 40 to 49 with acute COVID-19. CDR3 sequence: CASSSLSREPGSSYEQYF. As DNA, the CDR3 is TGTGCCAGCAGCTCCCTCTCTCGTGAGCCAGGCAGCTCCTACGAGCAGTACTTC.